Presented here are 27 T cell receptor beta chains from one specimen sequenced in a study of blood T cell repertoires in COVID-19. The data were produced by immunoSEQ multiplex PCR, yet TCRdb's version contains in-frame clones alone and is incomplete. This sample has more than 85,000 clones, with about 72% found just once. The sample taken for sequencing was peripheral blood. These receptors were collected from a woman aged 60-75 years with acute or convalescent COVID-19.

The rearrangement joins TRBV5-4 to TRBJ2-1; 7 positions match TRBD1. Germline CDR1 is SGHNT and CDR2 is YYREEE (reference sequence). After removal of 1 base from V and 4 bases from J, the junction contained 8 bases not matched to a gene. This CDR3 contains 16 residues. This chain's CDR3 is CASSLRVGGGYNEQFF. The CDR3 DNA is TGTGCCAGCAGCTTGCGTGTAGGGGGCGGTTACAATGAGCAGTTCTTC.

The CDR3 sequence: CASSATGYGYTF. The CDR3, as DNA: TGCGCCAGCAGTGCGACAGGCTATGGCTACACCTTC. The chain employs TRBV10-1 and TRBJ1-2, with D possibly being TRBD1 (6 bases). The CDR3 runs 12 residues. Germline V lookup: CDR1 WNHNN, CDR2 SYGVQD (reference sequence). V lost 4 bases and J lost 4, with 7 bases in between.

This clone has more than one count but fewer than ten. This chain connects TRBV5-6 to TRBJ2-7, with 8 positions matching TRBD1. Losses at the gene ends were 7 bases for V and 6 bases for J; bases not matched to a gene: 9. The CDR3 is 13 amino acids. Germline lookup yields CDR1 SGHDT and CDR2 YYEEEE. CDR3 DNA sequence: TGTGCCAGCGTGGCAGGGGGCTTAGGCGAGCAGTACTTC. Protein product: CASVAGGLGEQYF.

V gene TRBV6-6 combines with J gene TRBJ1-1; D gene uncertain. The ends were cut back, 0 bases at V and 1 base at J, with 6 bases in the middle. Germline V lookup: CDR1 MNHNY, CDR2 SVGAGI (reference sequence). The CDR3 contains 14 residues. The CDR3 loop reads CASSYSFRNTEAFF. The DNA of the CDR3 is TGTGCCAGCAGTTACTCTTTTCGGAACACTGAAGCTTTCTTT.

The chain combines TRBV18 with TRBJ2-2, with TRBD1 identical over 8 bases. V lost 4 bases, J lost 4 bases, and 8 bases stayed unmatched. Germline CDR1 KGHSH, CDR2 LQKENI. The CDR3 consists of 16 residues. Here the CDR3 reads CASSQRSGGRTGELFF. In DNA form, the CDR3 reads TGTGCCAGCTCACAGCGATCAGGGGGCCGCACCGGGGAGCTGTTTTTT.

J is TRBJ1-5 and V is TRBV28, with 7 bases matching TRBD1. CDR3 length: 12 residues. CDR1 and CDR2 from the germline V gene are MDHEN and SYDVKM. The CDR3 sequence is CALRTGNQPQHF. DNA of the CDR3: TGTGCGTTAAGGACAGGTAATCAGCCCCAGCATTTT.

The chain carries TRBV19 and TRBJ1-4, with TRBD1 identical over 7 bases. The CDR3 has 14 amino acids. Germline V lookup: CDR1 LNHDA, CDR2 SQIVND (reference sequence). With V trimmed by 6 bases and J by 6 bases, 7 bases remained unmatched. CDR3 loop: CASSSGTVDEKLFF. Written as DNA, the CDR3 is TGTGCCAGTAGCTCCGGGACAGTAGATGAAAAACTGTTTTTT.

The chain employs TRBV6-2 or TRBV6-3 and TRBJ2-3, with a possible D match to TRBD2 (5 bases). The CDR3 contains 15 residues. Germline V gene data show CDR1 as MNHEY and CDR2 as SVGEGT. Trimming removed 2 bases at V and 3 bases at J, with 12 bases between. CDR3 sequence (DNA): TGTGCCAGCAGTTACCCCGGACTTTCAACAGATACGCAGTATTTT. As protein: CASSYPGLSTDTQYF.

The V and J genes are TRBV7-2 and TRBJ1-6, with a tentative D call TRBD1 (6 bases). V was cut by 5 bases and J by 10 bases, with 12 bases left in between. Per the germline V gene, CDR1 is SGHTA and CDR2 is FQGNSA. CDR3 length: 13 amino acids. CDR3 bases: TGTGCCAGCAGCGTCAGGGACAAGTCACCCCTCCACTTT. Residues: CASSVRDKSPLHF.

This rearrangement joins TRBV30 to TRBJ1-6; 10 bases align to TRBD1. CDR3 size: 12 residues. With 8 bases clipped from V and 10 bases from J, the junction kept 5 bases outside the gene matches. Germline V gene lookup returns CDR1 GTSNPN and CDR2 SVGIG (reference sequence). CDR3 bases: TGTGCCGGGACAGGGGCGGAATCACCCCTCCACTTT. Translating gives CAGTGAESPLHF.

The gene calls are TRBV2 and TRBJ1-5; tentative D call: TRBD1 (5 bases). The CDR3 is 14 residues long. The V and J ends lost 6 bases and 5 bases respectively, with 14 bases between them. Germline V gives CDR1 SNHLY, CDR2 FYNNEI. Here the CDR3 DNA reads TGTGCCAGCAGAGGAGGGGTAGTTTATCAGCCCCAGCATTTT. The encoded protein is CASRGGVVYQPQHF.

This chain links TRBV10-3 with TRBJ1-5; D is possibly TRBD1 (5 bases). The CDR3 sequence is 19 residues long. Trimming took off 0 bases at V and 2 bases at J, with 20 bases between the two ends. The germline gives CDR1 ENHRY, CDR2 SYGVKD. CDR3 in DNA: TGTGCCATCAGTGAGTCGGACCAGGTTCGGGGGAGCGGCAATCAGCCCCAGCATTTT. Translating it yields CAISESDQVRGSGNQPQHF.

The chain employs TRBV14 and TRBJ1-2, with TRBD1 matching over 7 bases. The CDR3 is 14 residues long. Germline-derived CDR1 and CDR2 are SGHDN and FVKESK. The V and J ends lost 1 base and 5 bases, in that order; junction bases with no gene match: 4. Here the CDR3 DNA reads TGTGCCAGCAGCCAAGTCGACAGGGTATATGGCTACACCTTC. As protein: CASSQVDRVYGYTF.

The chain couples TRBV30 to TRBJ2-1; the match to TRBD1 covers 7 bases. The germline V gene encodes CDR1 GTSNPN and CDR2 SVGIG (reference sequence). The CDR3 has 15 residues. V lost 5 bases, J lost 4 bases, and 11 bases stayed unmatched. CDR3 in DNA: TGTGCCTGGCGTAACCGGGACAGTTATTACAATGAGCAGTTCTTC. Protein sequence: CAWRNRDSYYNEQFF.

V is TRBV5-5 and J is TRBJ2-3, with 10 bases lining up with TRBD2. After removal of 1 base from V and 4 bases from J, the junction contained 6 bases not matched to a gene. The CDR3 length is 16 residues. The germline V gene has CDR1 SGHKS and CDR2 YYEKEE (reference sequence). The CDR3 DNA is TGTGCCAGCAGCTTGTTAGGGACTAGCGAGGCAGATACGCAGTATTTT. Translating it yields CASSLLGTSEADTQYF. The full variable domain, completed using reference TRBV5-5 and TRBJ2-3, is DAGVTQSPTHLIKTRGQQVTLRCSPISGHKSVSWYQQVLGQGPQFIFQYYEKEERGRGNFPDRFSARQFPNYSSELNVNALLLGDSALYLCASSLLGTSEADTQYFGPGTRLTVL.

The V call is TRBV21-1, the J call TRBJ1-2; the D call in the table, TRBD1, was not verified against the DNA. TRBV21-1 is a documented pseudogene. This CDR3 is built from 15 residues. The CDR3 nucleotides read TGTGCCAGCAGCAAGTCTGGGACAGGGCAACGGGGCTACACCTTC. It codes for CASSKSGTGQRGYTF.

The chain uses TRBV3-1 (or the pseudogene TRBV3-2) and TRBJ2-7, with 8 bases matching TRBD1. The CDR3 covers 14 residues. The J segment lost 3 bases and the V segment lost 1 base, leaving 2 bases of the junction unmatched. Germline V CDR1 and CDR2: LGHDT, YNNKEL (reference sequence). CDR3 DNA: TGTGCCAGCAGCCAAGCAACAGGGGGCTACGAGCAGTACTTC. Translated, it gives CASSQATGGYEQYF.

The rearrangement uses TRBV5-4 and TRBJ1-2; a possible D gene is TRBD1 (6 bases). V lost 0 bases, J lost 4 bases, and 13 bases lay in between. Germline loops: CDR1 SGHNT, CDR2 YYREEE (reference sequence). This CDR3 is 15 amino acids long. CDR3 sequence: CASSLAGLGAYGYTF. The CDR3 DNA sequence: TGTGCCAGCAGCTTGGCGGGGCTGGGGGCCTATGGCTACACCTTC.

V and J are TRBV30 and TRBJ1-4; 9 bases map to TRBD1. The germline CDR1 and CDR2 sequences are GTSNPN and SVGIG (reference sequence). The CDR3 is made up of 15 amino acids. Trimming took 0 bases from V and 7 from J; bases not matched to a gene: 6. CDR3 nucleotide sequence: TGTGCCTGGAGTGTACAAGACAGGGGGAGTGAAAAACTGTTTTTT. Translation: CAWSVQDRGSEKLFF. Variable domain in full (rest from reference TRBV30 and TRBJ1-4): SQTIHQWPATLVQPVGSPLSLECTVEGTSNPNLYWYRQAAGRGLQLLFYSVGIGQISSEVPQNLSASRPQDRQFILSSKKLLLSDSGFYLCAWSVQDRGSEKLFFGSGTQLSVL.

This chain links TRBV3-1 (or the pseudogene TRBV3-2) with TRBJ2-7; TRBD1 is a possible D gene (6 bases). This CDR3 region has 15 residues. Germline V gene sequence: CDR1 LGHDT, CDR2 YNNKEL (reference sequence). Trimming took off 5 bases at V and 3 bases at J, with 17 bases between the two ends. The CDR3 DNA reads TGTGCCAGCAGCTTTGGACAGCGAGGGGGCTACGAGCAGTACTTC. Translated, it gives CASSFGQRGGYEQYF.

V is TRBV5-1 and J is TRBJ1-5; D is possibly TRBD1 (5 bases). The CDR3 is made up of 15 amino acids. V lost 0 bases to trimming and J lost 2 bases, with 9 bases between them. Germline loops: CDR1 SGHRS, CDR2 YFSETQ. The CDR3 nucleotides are TGCGCCAGCAGCTTGGAACCAGGGCGCAATCAGCCCCAGCATTTT. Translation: CASSLEPGRNQPQHF.

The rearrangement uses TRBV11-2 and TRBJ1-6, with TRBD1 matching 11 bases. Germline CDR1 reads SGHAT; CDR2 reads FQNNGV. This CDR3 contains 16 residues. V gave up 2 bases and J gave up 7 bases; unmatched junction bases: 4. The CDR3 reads CASSLSGDRGNSPLHF. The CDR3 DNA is TGTGCCAGCAGCTTAAGCGGGGACAGGGGGAATTCACCCCTCCACTTT.

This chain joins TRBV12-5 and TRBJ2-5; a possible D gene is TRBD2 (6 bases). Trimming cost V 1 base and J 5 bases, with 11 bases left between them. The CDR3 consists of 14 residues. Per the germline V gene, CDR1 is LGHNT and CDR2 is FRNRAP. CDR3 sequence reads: CASGLGEVGETQYF. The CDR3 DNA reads TGTGCTAGTGGTTTGGGGGAGGTAGGGGAGACCCAGTACTTC.

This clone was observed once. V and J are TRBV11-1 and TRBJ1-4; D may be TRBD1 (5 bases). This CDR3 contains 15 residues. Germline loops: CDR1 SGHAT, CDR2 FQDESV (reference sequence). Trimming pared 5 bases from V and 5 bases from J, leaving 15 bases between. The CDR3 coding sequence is TGTGCCAGCAGCCAAGACCGGGACTTAAATGAAAAACTGTTTTTT. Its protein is CASSQDRDLNEKLFF.

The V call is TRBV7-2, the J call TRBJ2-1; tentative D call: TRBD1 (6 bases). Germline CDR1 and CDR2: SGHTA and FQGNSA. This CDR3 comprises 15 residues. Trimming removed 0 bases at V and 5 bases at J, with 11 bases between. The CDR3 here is CASSLAVGAHNEQFF. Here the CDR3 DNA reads TGTGCCAGCAGCTTAGCTGTGGGGGCCCACAATGAGCAGTTCTTC.

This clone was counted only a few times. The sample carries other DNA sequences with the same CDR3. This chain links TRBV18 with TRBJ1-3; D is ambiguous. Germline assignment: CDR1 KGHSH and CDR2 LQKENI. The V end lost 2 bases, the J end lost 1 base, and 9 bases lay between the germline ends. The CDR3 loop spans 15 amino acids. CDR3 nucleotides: TGTGCCAGCTCACCATTCCGGGATTCTGGAAACACCATATATTTT. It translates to CASSPFRDSGNTIYF.

CDR3 residues: CASSEGQHYGYTF. The CDR3 DNA is TGTGCCAGCAGTGAGGGACAGCACTATGGCTACACCTTC. The V and J genes are TRBV2 and TRBJ1-2; the match to TRBD1 covers 7 bases. Germline V lookup: CDR1 SNHLY, CDR2 FYNNEI. This CDR3 has 13 residues. Germline trimming cut 3 bases from V and 3 bases from J; bases unmatched to any gene: 1.